This TCR beta chain was recorded in a study of T cells in Graves' hyperthyroidism and ophthalmopathy (dated by TCRdb to the late 2010s). Notes on the research overall: Peripheral blood samples were taken at initial diagnosis, before any treatment was given. TCR V-J signatures able to tell the groups apart were searched for in a discovery cohort of 90 to 100 patients, of whom 43 had Graves' ophthalmopathy and 55 to 60 had stable Graves' hyperthyroidism. An independent validation cohort of about 19 hyperthyroidism patients and 17 patients who later progressed to ophthalmopathy tested prospective prediction of ophthalmopathy. The 90 to 100 discovery patients were randomly split 7:3 into training and test sets. In six Graves' hyperthyroidism patients, the study also compared T-cell repertoires from thyroid tissue with T-cell repertoires from blood. After blood sampling, hyperthyroidism patients were treated with methimazole at a starting dose of 30 mg daily, and ophthalmopathy patients were treated with high-dose intravenous methylprednisolone. The paper reports TCR Vbeta CDR3 sequencing of over 120 peripheral blood samples: some 41 ophthalmopathy, fewer than 80 hyperthyroidism and 17 progressor patients. General conclusions and limits of the study: In validation, the model predicted progression to ophthalmopathy with roughly 66% sensitivity and 72% to 75% specificity, a median of roughly seven months before onset. Sample size was not statistically predetermined, and investigators were not blinded to group allocation. A 13 V-J signature model separated ophthalmopathy from stable hyperthyroidism, with roughly 88% sensitivity and around 84% specificity in cross-validation and 80%/75% in testing. Most expanded thyroid clonotypes (frequency above 0.001) were also detected in blood, a finding suggesting that blood repertoires may reflect thyroid immune responses.

The CDR3, from cysteine to phenylalanine, totals 15 residues. CDR3 DNA is the only sequence kept; it has 45 bases, read in frame from the first base. The germline V gene specifies MDHEN as CDR1 and SYDVKM as CDR2. V lost 3 bases and J lost 2 bases; the stretch between them is 13 bases long. The TCR beta CDR3 regions were amplified from RNA transcripts. The first round of RT-PCR for the TCR CDR3 was performed with the HTBI primer set and the Qiagen OneStep RT-PCR kit. Libraries were constructed in a second round of multiplex PCR, after which size selection and purification were performed. Sequencing of the libraries was done on an Illumina HiSeq2000 using paired-end 100 bp reads. In the original analysis: SOAPnuke was used to process the raw data, removing reads that contained adapters or uncalled bases, had a mean Phred below 15, or lacked an exact match to the constant primer or identifier. COPE v1.2.5 was used to merge the high-quality paired reads, and each unique nucleotide sequence was defined as a clonotype. MiTCR v1.1 was used to align clonotypes to the IMGT TRBV, TRBD and TRBJ reference segments. Analysis was restricted to V-J combinations with a frequency above 0.0001, which covered approximately 99% of repertoires. A TCS score was defined as the ratio of F50 (clonal expansion) to E x V (chaos), with BLOSUM62-based TCRdist applied between CDR3 peptides within each V-J. Welch's t-statistics and random forest reduced fewer than 550 V-J features to roughly 13, which were used in a naive Bayes classifier (R e1071). Thyroid-blood repertoire similarity was quantified with the Morisita-Horn index. In TCRdb, the public reads were trimmed at Q25 with fastp and aligned with MiXCR, with productive beta chains retained. Each record represents a unique CDR3 protein, reported with the most common genes and DNA among its rows. TCRdb, not the original authors, processed these V and J calls. This sample lists 640,000 or so distinct CDR3 sequences; about 15% were detected once. The top ten hold around 4.1% of the sample.

In the ophthalmopathy patients, disease was moderately to severely active, with a Clinical Activity Score of 3 or more, a NOSPECS grade of 4 or more, and a duration of less than 3 months. The study excluded patients with uncontrolled infections, other autoimmune diseases, pregnancy or lactation. Clinical symptoms, serum thyroxine and TRAb, thyroid ultrasound, and orbital computed tomography formed the basis for the diagnoses. PBMCs were separated from 10 ml of fresh peripheral blood using Ficoll-Paque density gradient centrifugation. Trizol reagent was used to extract total RNA, and RNA quality was then checked on an Agilent 2100 Bioanalyzer. This clonotype was counted only a few times. This receptor's antigen is unknown. No much larger clonotype is one base removed from it; base qualities were not supplied.

The chain is made from TRBV28 and TRBJ1-1, with the D gene call left open. Sequenced material: blood. The clonotype originates from a woman in her thirties or forties with Graves' ophthalmopathy. The base sequence is TGTGCCAGCAGTTTTCAACTGCGTTTCAACACTGAAGCTTTCTTT. Its translation reads: CASSFQLRFNTEAFF.